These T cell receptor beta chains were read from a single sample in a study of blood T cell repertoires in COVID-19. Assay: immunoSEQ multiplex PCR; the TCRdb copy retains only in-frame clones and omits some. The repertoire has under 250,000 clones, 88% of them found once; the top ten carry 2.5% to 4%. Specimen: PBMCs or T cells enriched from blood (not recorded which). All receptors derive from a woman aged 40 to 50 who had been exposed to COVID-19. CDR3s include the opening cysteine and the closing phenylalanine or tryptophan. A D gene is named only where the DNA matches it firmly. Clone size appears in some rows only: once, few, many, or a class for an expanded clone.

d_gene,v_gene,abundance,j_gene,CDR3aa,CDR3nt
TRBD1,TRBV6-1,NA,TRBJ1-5,CASSEGDGTEQHF,TGTGCCAGCAGTGAAGGAGACGGGACAGAACAGCATTTT
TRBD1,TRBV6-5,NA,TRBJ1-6,CASSYWDRDVPLHF,TGTGCCAGCAGTTATTGGGACAGGGATGTACCCCTCCACTTT
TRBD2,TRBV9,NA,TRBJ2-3,CASSVSGGDTDTQYF,TGTGCCAGCAGCGTTAGCGGGGGGGACACAGATACGCAGTATTTT
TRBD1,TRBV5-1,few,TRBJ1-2,CASSAGTATYGYTF,TGTGCCAGCAGCGCCGGGACAGCAACCTATGGCTACACCTTC
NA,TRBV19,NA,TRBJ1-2,CASRYGVNYGYTF,TGTGCCAGTAGGTACGGGGTTAACTATGGCTACACCTTC
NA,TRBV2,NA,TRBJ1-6,CASREDGSYNSPLHF,TGTGCCAGCAGAGAAGACGGGTCCTATAATTCACCCCTCCACTTT
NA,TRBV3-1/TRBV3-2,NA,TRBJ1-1,CASSLRQSPEAFF,TGTGCCAGCAGCCTCCGACAGAGCCCTGAAGCTTTCTTT
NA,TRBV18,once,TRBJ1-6,CASSLSAGAGNSPLHF,TGTGCCAGCTCACTCAGCGCCGGGGCGGGGAATTCACCCCTCCACTTT
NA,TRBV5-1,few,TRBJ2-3,CASSLGGGAGTQYF,TGCGCCAGCAGCTTAGGGGGGGGCGCAGGTACGCAGTATTTT
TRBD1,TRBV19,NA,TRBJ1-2,CASSRTGPGGGYTF,TGTGCCAGTAGCCGGACAGGCCCCGGTGGGGGCTACACCTTC
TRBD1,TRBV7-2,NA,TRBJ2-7,CASSHRGPYEQYF,TGTGCCAGCAGCCACAGGGGGCCCTACGAGCAGTACTTC
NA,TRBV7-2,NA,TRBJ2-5,CASSLIAPTQYF,TGTGCCAGCAGCTTAATAGCACCGACCCAGTACTTC
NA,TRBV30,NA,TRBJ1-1,CAWSAGLNTEAFF,TGTGCCTGGAGTGCGGGATTGAACACTGAAGCTTTCTTT
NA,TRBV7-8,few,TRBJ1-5,CASSLQSNQPQHF,TGTGCCAGCAGCCTCCAGAGCAATCAGCCCCAGCATTTT
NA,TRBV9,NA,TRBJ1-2,CASSVDLTASNYGYTF,TGTGCCAGCAGCGTAGATCTTACAGCTTCTAACTATGGCTACACCTTC
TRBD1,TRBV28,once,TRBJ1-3,CASSFHTRQGRGENTIYF,TGTGCCAGCAGTTTCCATACTCGACAGGGAAGAGGGGAGAACACCATATATTTT
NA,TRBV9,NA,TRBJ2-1,CASTRGQEGTYNEQFF,TGTGCCAGCACCCGCGGACAGGAGGGTACCTACAATGAGCAGTTCTTC
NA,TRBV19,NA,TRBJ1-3,CASSLGTNSGNTIYF,TGTGCCAGTTCCCTGGGGACAAACTCTGGAAACACCATATATTTT
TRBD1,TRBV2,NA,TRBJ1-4,CASCRTGPPTNEKLFF,TGTGCCAGCTGCCGGACAGGCCCCCCAACTAATGAAAAACTGTTTTTT
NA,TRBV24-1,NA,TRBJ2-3,CATSAGVRNTQYF,TGTGCCACCAGTGCAGGGGTTAGAAATACGCAGTATTTT
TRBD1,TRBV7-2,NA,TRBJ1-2,CASSLGRAGGSYGYTF,TGTGCCAGCAGCTTAGGACGGGCAGGGGGCAGCTATGGCTACACCTTC
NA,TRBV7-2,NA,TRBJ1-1,CASSFSQGNTEAFF,TGTGCCAGCAGCTTTAGTCAGGGGAACACTGAAGCTTTCTTT
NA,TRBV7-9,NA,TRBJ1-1,CASMRENTEAFF,TGTGCCAGCATGAGGGAGAACACTGAAGCTTTCTTT